Shown below are 16 T cell receptor beta chains from a single sample sequenced in a study of cytomegalovirus exposure and HLA in healthy donors. Method: immunoSEQ multiplex PCR; TCRdb's copy keeps in-frame clones and lacks some. The repertoire consists of about 64,000 clones, with approximately 95% occurring once and the leading ten covering 5.5% to 7.5%. Sample: PBMCs. The origin of the receptors is a woman aged 18-29 years in good health and CMV-seropositive.

To note about this clone: Other DNA sequences in the sample encode the same CDR3. This chain connects TRBV6-6 to TRBJ1-1, with no clear D. In germline, CDR1 is MNHNY, CDR2 SVGAGI (reference sequence). V gave up 5 bases and J gave up 5 bases, with 9 bases separating them. The CDR3 is made up of 12 amino acids. The CDR3 DNA is TGTGCCAGCAGTCACAGTGGTACTGAAGCTTTCTTT. It specifies CASSHSGTEAFF.

The rearrangement joins TRBV6-1 to TRBJ2-1; 7 bases map to TRBD2. Germline assignment: CDR1 MNHNS and CDR2 SASEGT. CDR3 length: 14 residues. The V and J ends lost 5 bases and 6 bases, in that order; junction bases with no gene match: 7. CDR3 in DNA: TGTGCCAGCAGTCCGGGACTAATGTTCAATGAGCAGTTCTTC. Its translation: CASSPGLMFNEQFF.

The J gene is TRBJ1-1, the V gene TRBV14; D perhaps matches TRBD1 (6 bases). This CDR3 spans 12 amino acids. In germline, CDR1 is SGHDN, CDR2 FVKESK. Deletions cut 4 bases from V and 8 bases from J, with 11 bases between. DNA of the CDR3: TGTGCCAGCAGCCGGACCGGGACAGAAGCTTTCTTT. Translated: CASSRTGTEAFF.

V is TRBV5-1 and J is TRBJ2-3; TRBD2 agrees at 11 bases. The CDR3 totals 17 residues. J gave up 2 bases and V 4 bases, and 9 bases lay outside the gene matches. CDR1 and CDR2 (germline): SGHRS, YFSETQ. The CDR3 coding sequence is TGCGCCAGCAGCCTCACAGGGACTAGCGGATACACAGATACGCAGTATTTT. This codes for CASSLTGTSGYTDTQYF.

V and J are TRBV19 and TRBJ1-1; 9 bases are a match to TRBD1. CDR1 is LNHDA, CDR2 SQIVND, per germline (reference sequence). With V trimmed by 3 bases and J by 6 bases, 8 bases remained unmatched. The CDR3 is 15 amino acids. CDR3 DNA: TGTGCCAGTAGTATCCCGGGACAGGGAAGAGCTGAAGCTTTCTTT. Translating gives CASSIPGQGRAEAFF.

The V gene is TRBV5-6, the J gene TRBJ2-2; D remains ambiguous. The V gene's germline CDR1 is SGHDT and CDR2 YYEEEE. Trimming left V 0 bases short and J 4 bases short, with 4 bases between. The CDR3 runs 13 residues. The DNA for the CDR3 is TGTGCCAGCAGCTTGGTTAGCACCGGGGAGCTGTTTTTT. It translates to CASSLVSTGELFF.

The V and J genes are TRBV7-3 and TRBJ2-2; D perhaps matches TRBD2 (7 bases). The CDR3 sequence is 16 residues long. Germline assignment: CDR1 SGHTA and CDR2 FQGTGA. Trimming left V 6 bases short and J 1 base short, with 15 bases between. The CDR3 here is CASRERGAGNTGELFF. CDR3 in DNA: TGTGCCAGCAGGGAACGGGGGGCCGGGAACACCGGGGAGCTGTTTTTT.

This chain links TRBV6-1 with TRBJ2-5; D not resolved. This CDR3 has 13 residues. CDR1 is MNHNS, CDR2 SASEGT, per germline. V dropped 2 bases and J dropped 4 bases, with 8 bases sitting between them. The CDR3 nucleotides are TGTGCCAGCAGTGAAATTGGCAGAGAGACCCAGTACTTC. Protein: CASSEIGRETQYF.

The chain uses TRBV9 and TRBJ2-2, with D unclear. CDR3 length: 16 residues. Trimming shortened V by 4 bases and J by 4 bases, and 17 bases separated the two germline ends. The germline V gene has CDR1 SGDLS and CDR2 YYNGEE. CDR3 loop: CASSLRLTPGTGELFF. In DNA form, the CDR3 reads TGTGCCAGCAGCCTCCGACTGACCCCTGGCACCGGGGAGCTGTTTTTT.

The gene calls are TRBV6-5 and TRBJ2-1, with 8 bases lining up with TRBD2. The V segment lost 4 bases and the J segment 4 bases; nucleotides outside the gene matches: 9. The germline V gene has CDR1 MNHEY and CDR2 SVGAGI. This CDR3 spans 16 amino acids. The DNA of the CDR3 is TGTGCCAGCAGTTCCCGGCCGGGAGGGGGGTACAATGAGCAGTTCTTC. Translated: CASSSRPGGGYNEQFF.

The V gene is TRBV30, the J gene TRBJ2-6; no clear D. Looked up from germline, CDR1 is GTSNPN and CDR2 is SVGIG (reference sequence). CDR3 size: 14 residues. The germline V and J ends were trimmed by 5 bases and 1 base, with 9 bases remaining between them. The CDR3 DNA reads as TGTGCCTGGGAGGTGGGTTCTGGGGCCAACGTCCTGACTTTC. Amino acid sequence: CAWEVGSGANVLTF.

The rearrangement uses TRBV10-3 and TRBJ2-5; TRBD2 is a possible D gene (5 bases). Germline CDR1 ENHRY, CDR2 SYGVKD. This CDR3 contains 13 residues. The germline V and J ends were trimmed by 4 bases and 4 bases, with 10 bases remaining between them. The CDR3 DNA reads as TGTGCCATCAGTGTTCGAGGGCTAGAGACCCAGTACTTC. Translating it yields CAISVRGLETQYF.

This sequence joins TRBV28 and TRBJ1-5, with 9 bases aligning to TRBD1. After removal of 4 bases from V and 4 bases from J, the junction contained 5 bases not matched to a gene. Germline CDR1 is MDHEN and CDR2 is SYDVKM. The CDR3 loop spans 15 amino acids. For the CDR3, the DNA is TGTGCCAGCAGTTGGGACAGGGAGGAAAATCAGCCCCAGCATTTT. Encoded protein: CASSWDREENQPQHF. Full variable domain (outside the CDR3, taken from reference TRBV28 and TRBJ1-5): DVKVTQSSRYLVKRTGEKVFLECVQDMDHENMFWYRQDPGLGLRLIYFSYDVKMKEKGDIPEGYSVSREKKERFSLILESASTNQTSMYLCASSWDREENQPQHFGDGTRLSIL.

The rearrangement uses TRBV6-1 and TRBJ1-2, with 7 bases matching TRBD1. The ends lost 5 bases at V and 7 bases at J; junction bases unmatched: 7. The germline CDR1 and CDR2 sequences are MNHNS and SASEGT. This CDR3 has 13 residues. The CDR3 region has the DNA TGTGCCAGCAGTCTCCAGGGGGTCACTGGCTACACCTTC. Translating gives CASSLQGVTGYTF.

This clone was found once. V and J are TRBV5-1 and TRBJ2-7; 10 bases are shared with TRBD2. The CDR3 contains 15 residues. Germline V gene data show CDR1 as SGHRS and CDR2 as YFSETQ. V dropped 0 bases and J dropped 0; count of bases not matched to a gene: 0. CDR3 region: CASSLGTSGSYEQYF. The DNA for the CDR3 is TGCGCCAGCAGCTTGGGGACTAGCGGCTCCTACGAGCAGTACTTC. The full variable domain, completed using reference TRBV5-1 and TRBJ2-7, is KAGVTQTPRYLIKTRGQQVTLSCSPISGHRSVSWYQQTPGQGLQFLFEYFSETQRNKGNFPGRFSGRQFSNSRSEMNVSTLELGDSALYLCASSLGTSGSYEQYFGPGTRLTVT.

A remark on this clone: Within the sample, other DNA sequences also encode this same CDR3. The rearrangement links TRBV7-2 to TRBJ2-2; 8 nucleotides align to TRBD2. The V gene end was trimmed by 1 base and the J gene end by 0 bases; junction bases not matched to a gene: 1. Germline loops: CDR1 SGHTA, CDR2 FQGNSA. The CDR3 has 16 residues. DNA of the CDR3: TGTGCCAGCAGCTTAGTCGGGGGGGCGAACACCGGGGAGCTGTTTTTT. This gives the protein CASSLVGGANTGELFF.